This T cell receptor beta chain was identified in a study of blood T cell repertoires in COVID-19. Study-level background: PBMCs, B-cell-depleted T cells, or T cells were the source of the cDNA or gDNA that made up the material.

Trimming at V came to 0 bases and at J to 8 bases, leaving 5 bases not matched to a gene. Looked up from germline, CDR1 is SGHRS and CDR2 is YFSETQ. CDR3 length: 14 residues. Across 20 to 25 US areas, participants ranged in age from about 18 to 100 years. All exposed participants met a person with COVID-19 within 2 weeks before entering the study. As originally analysed: Scientists estimated how many nucleated cells there were by amplifying reference gene primers. The repertoire was sequenced with immunoSEQ multiplex PCR; TCRdb's copy has only in-frame clones and lacks some. From that table come the V and J calls and clone size; the DNA was used to work out D and trimming. This sample yields around 320,000 clones, of which approximately 91% are seen a single time; 3.9% belongs to the top ten.

This chain uses TRBV5-1 with TRBJ2-1, with TRBD2 matching over 7 bases. The sequence derives from a woman aged 25 to 39 who had been exposed to COVID-19. The sequenced material came from PBMCs or T cells enriched from blood (not recorded which). CDR3 amino acids: CASSLGPSGDEQFF. The CDR3 DNA sequence: TGCGCCAGCAGCTTGGGGCCTAGCGGCGATGAGCAGTTCTTC.